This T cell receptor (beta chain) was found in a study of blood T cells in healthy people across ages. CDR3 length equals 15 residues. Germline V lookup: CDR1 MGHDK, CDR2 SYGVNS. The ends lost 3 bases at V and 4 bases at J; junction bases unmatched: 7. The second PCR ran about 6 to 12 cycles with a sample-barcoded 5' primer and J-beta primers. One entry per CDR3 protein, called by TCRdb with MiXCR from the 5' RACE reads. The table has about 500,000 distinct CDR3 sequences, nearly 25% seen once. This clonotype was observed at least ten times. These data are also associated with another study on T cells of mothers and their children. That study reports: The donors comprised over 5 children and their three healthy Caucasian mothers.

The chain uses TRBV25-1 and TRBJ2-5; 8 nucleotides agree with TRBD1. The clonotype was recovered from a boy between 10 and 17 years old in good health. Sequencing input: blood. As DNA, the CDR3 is TGTGCCAGCAGTGACGGACAGGGAACGGGAGAGACCCAGTACTTC. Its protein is CASSDGQGTGETQYF.